The present entry profiles one TCR beta chain with its context. Its antigen is not known. Germline-derived CDR1 and CDR2 are SGHDT and YYEEEE. Trimming took 5 bases from V and 5 from J; bases not matched to a gene: 7. This CDR3 region has 14 residues. This sample is drawn from a study of cytomegalovirus exposure and HLA in healthy donors. Primers for the PCR totalled 60 Vbeta and 13 Jbeta. Profiling relied on immunoSEQ multiplex PCR, and the TCRdb table lists in-frame clones only, not all of them. The sample holds roughly 140,000 clones; about 72% are singletons and the top ten take 2.1%. Findings of the study overall: Most of the TCR beta V segments (in an earlier analysis) were productive either about 87% or about 30% of the time. Beyond CMV serostatus, there was no information to go on about immune exposure. The number of N-insertions in an Asian-associated ancestry cluster was reportedly below the approximately 700-donor mean in a later analysis. It was 160 or so TCR beta chains that were listed as cytomegalovirus-associated.

Sequencing used PBMCs. The receptor comes from a man aged 35 to 55 in good health and CMV-seronegative. The genes are TRBV5-6 and TRBJ2-5, with 9 bases identical to TRBD1. This CDR3 reads CASSLTGGVETQYF. CDR3 nucleotide sequence: TGTGCCAGCAGTCTTACAGGGGGCGTTGAGACCCAGTACTTC.